A single sample gave rise to the 9 T cell receptor beta chains below, sequenced in a study of blood T cell repertoires in COVID-19. This table comes from immunoSEQ multiplex PCR, and its TCRdb copy is limited to in-frame clones, with some not included. The table shows about 290,000 clones, with about 89% occurring only once. Sequencing was performed on PBMCs or T cells enriched from blood (not recorded which). Source of these receptors: a woman aged 40 to 50 who had recovered from COVID-19.

This chain connects TRBV5-1 to TRBJ1-2; 12 bases align to TRBD1. CDR3 length: 14 residues. Germline CDR1 is SGHRS and CDR2 is YFSETQ. The trim removed 0 bases at V and 14 bases at J, leaving 8 bases unmatched. Written as DNA, the CDR3 is TGCGCCAGCAGCTTGGTAGTAGGGACAGGGGGCGAGACCTTC. It translates to CASSLVVGTGGETF.

The rearrangement joins TRBV6-6 to TRBJ2-1, with D perhaps matching TRBD2 (7 bases). The CDR3 has 15 residues. V was shortened by 3 bases and J by 4 bases, with 13 bases between the two germline ends. Germline assignment: CDR1 MNHNY and CDR2 SVGAGI (reference sequence). The CDR3 DNA is TGTGCCAGCAGTTATCGGGGGGCCGGGTACAATGAGCAGTTCTTC. This gives the protein CASSYRGAGYNEQFF.

The chain carries TRBV6-2 or TRBV6-3 and TRBJ1-2; maybe TRBD1 (6 bases). Trimming removed 2 bases from V and 1 base from J, with 8 bases in between. The CDR3 has 14 residues. CDR1 and CDR2 (germline): MNHEY, SVGEGT. The CDR3 sequence: CASSYGGHNYGYTF. In nucleotides, the CDR3 is TGTGCCAGCAGTTACGGGGGCCATAACTATGGCTACACCTTC.

The CDR3 region is CASSPYAAKGAEAFF. For the CDR3, the DNA is TGTGCCAGCAGCCCTTATGCAGCTAAAGGGGCTGAAGCTTTCTTT. The chain links TRBV3-1 (or the pseudogene TRBV3-2) to TRBJ1-1; tentative D call: TRBD1 (5 bases). The CDR3 totals 15 residues. V lost 4 bases, J lost 6 bases, and 18 bases lay in between. Germline lookup yields CDR1 LGHDT and CDR2 YNNKEL (reference sequence).

This chain links TRBV19 with TRBJ1-2, with 7 bases lining up with TRBD1. Germline V gene data show CDR1 as LNHDA and CDR2 as SQIVND (reference sequence). After removal of 6 bases from V and 4 bases from J, the junction contained 2 bases not matched to a gene. CDR3 length: 12 residues. CDR3 protein: CASRGDSYGYTF. CDR3 coding DNA: TGTGCCAGTAGAGGGGACAGCTATGGCTACACCTTC.

This chain uses TRBV27 with TRBJ2-1; 9 bases match TRBD1. V dropped 1 base and J dropped 9; count of bases not matched to a gene: 13. CDR1 and CDR2 (germline): MNHEY, SMNVEV (reference sequence). This CDR3 spans 17 amino acids. The CDR3 nucleotides read TGTGCCAGCAGTTTATTGGGGACAGGGAGGGCGATAAGTGAGCAGTTCTTC. It yields the protein CASSLLGTGRAISEQFF.

Concerning this clone: The sample holds other DNA sequences that translate to the same CDR3. The rearrangement joins TRBV25-1 to TRBJ2-2; TRBD1 might be the D (6 bases). The CDR3 consists of 14 residues. Trimming took off 4 bases at V and 1 base at J, with 7 bases between the two ends. Germline CDR1 is MGHDK and CDR2 is SYGVNS. The CDR3, as DNA: TGTGCCAGCAGTGCGACAGGGAACACCGGGGAGCTGTTTTTT. It encodes CASSATGNTGELFF.

V and J are TRBV14 and TRBJ1-1; D might be TRBD1 (6 bases). Germline loops: CDR1 SGHDN, CDR2 FVKESK. Trimming cost V 1 base and J 5 bases, with 14 bases left between them. The CDR3 totals 15 residues. The CDR3 loop is CASSQVGGGKTEAFF. In nucleotides, the CDR3 is TGTGCCAGCAGCCAAGTAGGGGGTGGTAAGACTGAAGCTTTCTTT.

V is TRBV4-3 and J is TRBJ1-6, with D unclear. The germline V and J ends were trimmed by 4 bases and 0 bases, with 10 bases remaining between them. This CDR3 comprises 16 residues. Germline V lookup: CDR1 LGHNA, CDR2 YSLEER. The CDR3 spells CASSRGHSSYNSPLHF. The CDR3 region has the DNA TGCGCCAGCAGCCGAGGGCATAGCTCCTATAATTCACCCCTCCACTTT.